The 5 T cell receptor beta chains below were found in one sample sequenced in a study of CD8 T cells in ankylosing spondylitis. TCRdb fed the 5' RACE reads into MiXCR, producing one record per CDR3 protein. The sample consists of roughly 240,000 distinct CDR3 sequences, 8.2% of them appearing once. The sample comprised blood, either unsorted or a sorted T cell fraction (not recorded which). The receptors were sampled from a female donor with ankylosing spondylitis or in good health (not recorded which).

The gene calls are TRBV7-1 and TRBJ1-3; D gene uncertain. TRBV7-1 has ORF status, its function being uncertain. Deletions cut 3 bases from V and 0 bases from J, with 9 bases between. The CDR3 consists of 15 residues. The CDR3 sequence is CASSSFSSSGNTIYF. CDR3 sequence (DNA): TGTGCCAGCAGCTCCTTCTCAAGCTCTGGAAACACCATATATTTT.

The table lists this clonotype with a count of one. The V and J genes are TRBV7-3 and TRBJ1-2; TRBD1 might be the D (5 bases). V dropped 2 bases and J dropped 10 bases, with 11 bases sitting between them. Germline CDR1 and CDR2: SGHTA and FQGTGA. CDR3 length equals 12 residues. The CDR3 loop reads CASSLGGVDYTF. The CDR3 DNA sequence: TGTGCCAGCAGCTTAGGGGGTGTTGACTACACCTTC.

This clonotype was seen many times. The chain employs TRBV5-6 and TRBJ2-2; 7 bases are a match to TRBD1. The germline V gene encodes CDR1 SGHDT and CDR2 YYEEEE. The CDR3 contains 15 residues. The junction had 6 bases not matched to a gene; V was cut back by 4 bases and J by 3 bases. The CDR3 region has the DNA TGTGCCAGCAGCCTGCGACAGGGACACACCGGGGAGCTGTTTTTT. Translating gives CASSLRQGHTGELFF.

In its sample, this clonotype was seen many times. This could be a read error, since a much larger clone is one nucleotide away. V and J are TRBV5-1 and TRBJ1-2; no definite D call. V lost 0 bases, J lost 6 bases, and 15 bases lay in between. The V gene's germline CDR1 is SGHRS and CDR2 YFSETQ. The CDR3 contains 15 residues. The CDR3 protein is CASSLAAVLSDGYTF. The CDR3 region has the DNA TGCGCCAGCAGCTTGGCAGCGGTCCTCTCGGATGGCTACACCTTC.

This clonotype was recorded at least ten times. The rearrangement links TRBV6-2 or TRBV6-3 to TRBJ2-7, with 8 bases matching TRBD1. The trim removed 6 bases at V and 4 bases at J, leaving 5 bases unmatched. This CDR3 contains 13 residues. In germline, CDR1 is MNHEY, CDR2 SVGEGT. The CDR3: CASRRTGTYEQYF. CDR3 nucleotides: TGTGCCAGCAGACGGACAGGGACGTACGAGCAGTACTTC.